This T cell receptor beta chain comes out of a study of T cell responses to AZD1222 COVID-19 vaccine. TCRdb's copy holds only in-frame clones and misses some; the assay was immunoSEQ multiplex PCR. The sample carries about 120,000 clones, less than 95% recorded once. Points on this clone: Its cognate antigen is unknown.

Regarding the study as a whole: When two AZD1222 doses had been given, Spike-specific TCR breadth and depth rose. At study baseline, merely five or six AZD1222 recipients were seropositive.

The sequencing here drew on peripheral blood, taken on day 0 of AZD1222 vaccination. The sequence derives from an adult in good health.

The CDR3 DNA follows: TGCGCCAGCAGCCCTATAGCCGGATACTACGAGCAGTACTTC. Amino acids: CASSPIAGYYEQYF. The V and J genes are TRBV5-1 and TRBJ2-7, with D uncertain. This CDR3 contains 14 residues. The germline CDR1 and CDR2 sequences are SGHRS and YFSETQ. The V and J ends lost 4 bases and 3 bases respectively, with 14 bases between them.